This T cell receptor beta chain came from a study of T cells in Graves' hyperthyroidism and ophthalmopathy. V was shortened by 4 bases and J by 6 bases, with 16 bases between the two germline ends. CDR1 KGHSH and CDR2 LQKENI come from the germline V gene. The length of the CDR3 is 14 residues. Researchers amplified the TCR beta CDR3 regions from RNA transcripts. HTBI primers were the set used in a first-round RT-PCR of the TCR CDR3. From the multiplex PCR reads, TCRdb called clonotypes with MiXCR, one entry per CDR3 protein. This repertoire shows roughly 240,000 distinct CDR3 sequences, roughly 15% found once; its top ten account for around 28%. Enrolled ophthalmopathy patients presented with a Clinical Activity Score of at least 3, a NOSPECS grade of at least 4, and disease duration under 3 months. Fresh peripheral blood, 10 ml, yielded the PBMCs.

Sequencing was done on a sample of blood. The clonotype comes from a woman between 18 and 29 years old with Graves' ophthalmopathy. The chain is built from TRBV18 and TRBJ2-7; D possibly corresponds to TRBD2 (6 bases). The CDR3 is CASSLGTGRGEQYF. DNA of the CDR3: TGTGCCAGCTCACTAGGGACTGGAAGAGGCGAGCAGTACTTC.